Detailed here is one T cell receptor (beta chain). What it binds is not known. The record originates from a study of cytotoxic CD8 clonotypes in ibrutinib-treated CLL. Libraries were prepared by immunoSEQ multiplex PCR; TCRdb keeps only in-frame clonotypes and omits some of them. The sample includes some 310,000 clones, roughly 79% of them seen just once. Study conclusions and caveats: Public clonotypes proved infrequent, and on treatment they shrank or remained steady. Baseline clonality, higher than in age-matched healthy donors, tracked circulating CD8+ T-cell counts. Samples from sustained-remission and progressing patients were taken at different times.

This CDR3 has 15 residues. The germline CDR1 and CDR2 sequences are MNHEY and SVGAGI. The V gene end was trimmed by 4 bases and the J gene end by 4 bases; junction bases not matched to a gene: 9. This clonotype was sampled from a human donor with chronic lymphocytic leukemia. The chain links TRBV6-5 to TRBJ1-2; the match to TRBD1 covers 7 bases. The sample here was PBMCs, taken before ibrutinib treatment. In DNA, the CDR3 is TGTGCCAGCAGTTCGGGACAGTTAACGCCCTATGGCTACACCTTC. The encoded protein is CASSSGQLTPYGYTF.